This TCR beta chain was identified in a study of T-cell memory formation after mild COVID-19. Overall study: For the most part, TCR clusters were specific to one donor. Study results and caveats: Some SARS-CoV-2-responding clones were already detected in memory before infection. Clones contracting over day 15 to 85 were CD4/CD8 balanced, with later expanders leaning CD4+. Among CD4+ contracting clones, most were CM and EM, and CD8+ ones EMRA.

Germline V lookup: CDR1 SGHKS, CDR2 YYEKEE (reference sequence). The CDR3 length is 12 residues. Trimming stripped 2 bases from V and 9 bases from J, with 9 bases between. This clonotype was seen many times. Its antigen is still unknown. TCRdb fed the 5' RACE reads into MiXCR, producing one record per CDR3 protein. The sample carries approximately 390,000 distinct CDR3 sequences, about 16% recorded once. The sequence came from a man younger than 35 who had mild COVID-19 (a few samples of this study predate the infection). Cell type and time point are not known. V usage is TRBV5-5 and J usage is TRBJ2-1; possibly TRBD1 or TRBD2 for D (5 bases each). Sample: PBMCs or a T cell subset sorted from them (not recorded which). CDR3 region: CASSFRAGEQFF. CDR3 nucleotides: TGTGCCAGCAGCTTCAGGGCGGGTGAGCAGTTCTTC.